This T cell receptor (beta chain) is drawn from a study of blood T cell repertoires in COVID-19. Germline-derived CDR1 and CDR2 are SSHAT and FNYEAQ (reference sequence). This CDR3 has 18 amino acids. As to this clone: A read error may account for a junction end that differs from germline.

This table comes from immunoSEQ multiplex PCR, and its TCRdb copy is limited to in-frame clones, with some not included. Found here are around 50,000 clones, more than 75% of them singletons; the top ten hold over 8.5%. This chain links TRBV7-7 with TRBJ2-6; 8 bases line up with TRBD1. The sample was peripheral blood. This TCR derives from a man aged 50-59 years with active COVID-19. The CDR3 protein is CASSIMGQVDRGANVLTF. The CDR3 region has the DNA TGTGCTAGCAGCATCATGGGACAGGTGGATCGCGGGGCCAACGTCCTGACTTTC.